The present T cell receptor (beta chain) was sequenced within a study of blood T cell repertoires in COVID-19. The V end lost 0 bases, the J end lost 1 base, and 17 bases lay between the germline ends. From germline, CDR1 is LNHDA and CDR2 SQIVND (reference sequence). The CDR3 runs 18 residues. In the source study's methods: Using reference gene primer amplification, nucleated cell counts were estimated. Repertoires were generated with immunoSEQ multiplex PCR, while TCRdb's copy carries only in-frame clones and drops some. The DNA gave D and trimming, while V, J and clone size come from that table. The table includes 250,000 to 400,000 clones, 85% detected once. The age range of participants was about 18 to 95 years, with residence in about two dozen US areas. Cohort allocation depended upon clinical history that participants reported. All exposed participants met a person with COVID-19 within 2 weeks before entering the study.

The chain combines TRBV19 with TRBJ2-3; no reliable D call. Sequenced: PBMCs or T cells enriched from blood (not recorded which). The clonotype comes from a woman aged 25 to 39 who had been exposed to COVID-19. CDR3 loop: CASSIDQFRGWGTDTQYF. CDR3 coding DNA: TGTGCCAGTAGTATAGATCAGTTCCGAGGTTGGGGCACAGATACGCAGTATTTT.